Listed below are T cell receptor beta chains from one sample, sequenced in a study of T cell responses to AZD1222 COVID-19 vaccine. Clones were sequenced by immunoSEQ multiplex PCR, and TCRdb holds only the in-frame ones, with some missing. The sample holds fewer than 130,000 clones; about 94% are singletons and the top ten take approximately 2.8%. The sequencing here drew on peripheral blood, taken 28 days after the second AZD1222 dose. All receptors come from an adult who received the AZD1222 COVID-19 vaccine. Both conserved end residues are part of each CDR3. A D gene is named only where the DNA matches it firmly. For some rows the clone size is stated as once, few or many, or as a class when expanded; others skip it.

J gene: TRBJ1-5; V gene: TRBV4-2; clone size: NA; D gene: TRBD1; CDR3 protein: CASSQTGTGGRNQPQHF; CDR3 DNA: TGTGCCAGCAGCCAGACCGGGACAGGGGGCAGGAATCAGCCCCAGCATTTT
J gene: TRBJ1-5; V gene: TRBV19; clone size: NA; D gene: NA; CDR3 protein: CASSASLGGVNQPQHF; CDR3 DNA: TGTGCCAGTAGTGCATCCCTCGGGGGAGTCAATCAGCCCCAGCATTTT
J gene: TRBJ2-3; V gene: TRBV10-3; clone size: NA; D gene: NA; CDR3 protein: CAISDVITDTQYF; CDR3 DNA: TGTGCCATCAGTGACGTCATCACAGATACGCAGTATTTT
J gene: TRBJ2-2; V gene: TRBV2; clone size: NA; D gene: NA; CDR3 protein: CASCLASSLANTGELFF; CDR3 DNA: TGTGCCAGCTGCTTAGCCTCTAGCTTAGCGAACACCGGGGAGCTGTTTTTT
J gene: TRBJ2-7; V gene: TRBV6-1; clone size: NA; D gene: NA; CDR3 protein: CASSEGVGVGEQYF; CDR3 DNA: TGTGCCAGCAGTGAAGGTGTGGGGGTAGGTGAGCAGTACTTC
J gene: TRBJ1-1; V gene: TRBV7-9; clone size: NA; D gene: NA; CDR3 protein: CASSLGGVDTEAFF; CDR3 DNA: TGTGCCAGCAGCTTAGGGGGGGTTGACACTGAAGCTTTCTTT
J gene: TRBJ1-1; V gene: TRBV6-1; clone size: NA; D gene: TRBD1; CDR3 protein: CASSDDRAVNTEAFF; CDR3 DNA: TGTGCCAGCAGTGACGACAGGGCTGTGAACACTGAAGCTTTCTTT
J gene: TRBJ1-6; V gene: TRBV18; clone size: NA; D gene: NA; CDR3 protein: CASSQASSYNSPLHF; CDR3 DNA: TGTGCCAGCTCCCAGGCGAGCTCCTATAATTCACCCCTCCACTTT
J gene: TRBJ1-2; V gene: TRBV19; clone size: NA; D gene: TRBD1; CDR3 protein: CASSQRGGTAIYGYTF; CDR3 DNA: TGTGCCAGTAGTCAAAGAGGCGGGACAGCTATATATGGCTACACCTTC
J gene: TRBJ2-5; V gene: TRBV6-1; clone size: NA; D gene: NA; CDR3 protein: CASSEASHRVETQYF; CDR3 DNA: TGTGCCAGCAGTGAAGCTAGCCATCGGGTCGAGACCCAGTACTTC
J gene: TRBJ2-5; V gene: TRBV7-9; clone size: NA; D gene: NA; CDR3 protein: CASSSDPPETQYF; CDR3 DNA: TGTGCCAGCAGCTCCGATCCCCCAGAGACCCAGTACTTC
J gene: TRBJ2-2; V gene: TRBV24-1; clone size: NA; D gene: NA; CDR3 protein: CATSDPFYPGELFF; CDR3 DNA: TGTGCCACCAGTGATCCCTTTTACCCCGGGGAGCTGTTTTTT
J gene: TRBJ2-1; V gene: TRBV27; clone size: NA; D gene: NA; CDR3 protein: CASSLTSRINNEQFF; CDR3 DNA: TGTGCCAGCAGTTTGACCTCCCGAATTAACAATGAGCAGTTCTTC
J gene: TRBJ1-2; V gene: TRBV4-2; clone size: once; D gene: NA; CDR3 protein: CASSQEEYGYTF; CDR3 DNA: TGTGCCAGCAGCCAGGAGGAATACGGCTACACCTTC
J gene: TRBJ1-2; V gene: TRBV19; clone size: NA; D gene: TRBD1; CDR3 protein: CASSIISRTGDSHGYTF; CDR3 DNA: TGTGCCAGTAGTATCATTTCTAGGACAGGCGACTCGCATGGCTACACCTTC
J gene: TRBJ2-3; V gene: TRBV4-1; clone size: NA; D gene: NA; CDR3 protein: CASSPTGVAPDTQYF; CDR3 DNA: TGCGCCAGCAGCCCCACTGGAGTGGCCCCAGATACGCAGTATTTT
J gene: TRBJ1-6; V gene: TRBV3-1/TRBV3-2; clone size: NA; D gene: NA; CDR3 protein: CASSQVAVNSPLHF; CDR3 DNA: TGTGCCAGCAGCCAAGTCGCCGTTAATTCACCCCTCCACTTT
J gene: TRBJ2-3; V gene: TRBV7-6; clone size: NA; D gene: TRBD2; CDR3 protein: CASSLSSGRAFDTQYF; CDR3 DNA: TGTGCCAGCAGCTTATCTAGCGGGAGGGCCTTTGATACGCAGTATTTT
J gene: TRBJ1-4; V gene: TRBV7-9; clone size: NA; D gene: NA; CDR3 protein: CASSLRTATNEKLFF; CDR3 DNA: TGTGCCAGCAGCTTAAGAACTGCAACTAATGAAAAACTGTTTTTT
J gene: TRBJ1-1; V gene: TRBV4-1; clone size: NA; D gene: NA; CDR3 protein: CASSQDRMNTEAFF; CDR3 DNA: TGCGCCAGCAGCCAAGACAGAATGAACACTGAAGCTTTCTTT